This TCR beta chain was sequenced for a study of T cells in Graves' hyperthyroidism and ophthalmopathy (dated by TCRdb to between 2018 and 2021). Study-wide context: Peripheral blood was collected at initial diagnosis, before any treatment. To identify TCR V-J signatures that set the groups apart, the researchers used a discovery cohort of roughly 100 patients, made up of under 50 with Graves' ophthalmopathy and about 55 with stable Graves' hyperthyroidism. Prospective prediction of ophthalmopathy was tested in an independent validation cohort consisting of fewer than 20 hyperthyroidism patients and more than 15 patients who later progressed to ophthalmopathy. The 75 to 100 discovery patients were divided at random into training and test sets in a 7:3 ratio. Thyroid tissue and blood T-cell repertoires from six Graves' hyperthyroidism patients were also compared in the study. After blood sampling, hyperthyroidism patients were treated with methimazole at a starting dose of 30 mg daily, and ophthalmopathy patients were treated with high-dose intravenous methylprednisolone. The paper describes TCR Vbeta CDR3 sequencing of 130 to 150 peripheral blood samples, made up of around 41 ophthalmopathy patients, 70 to 75 hyperthyroidism patients and 17 progressor patients.

TCR beta CDR3 regions were amplified from RNA transcripts. The first round of RT-PCR for the TCR CDR3 was performed with the HTBI primer set and the Qiagen OneStep RT-PCR kit. A second multiplex PCR round built the libraries, followed by size selection and purification. Paired-end sequencing of the libraries was performed with 100 bp reads on an Illumina HiSeq2000. Per the authors' processing: Raw data were processed with SOAPnuke, discarding reads with adapters, uncalled bases, mean Phred below 15, or no exact constant-primer or identifier match. COPE v1.2.5 was used to merge the high-quality paired reads, and each unique nucleotide sequence was defined as a clonotype. MiTCR v1.1 was used to align clonotypes to the IMGT TRBV, TRBD and TRBJ reference segments. The analysis was restricted to V-J combinations with a frequency above 0.0001, which together covered approximately 99% of the repertoires. The TCS score was defined as the ratio of F50 (clonal expansion) to E x V (chaos), calculated using BLOSUM62-based TCRdist between CDR3 peptides within each V-J. Welch's t-statistics and random forest reduced several hundred V-J features to 10 to 15, which were used in a naive Bayes classifier (R e1071). The raw public reads went through TCRdb reprocessing: fastp at Q25, MiXCR clone calling, in-frame beta chains kept. Duplicate CDR3 protein sequences are folded into a single record with the most common DNA and genes. The V and J calls were determined by TCRdb, not by the authors. The sample table holds about 570,000 distinct CDR3 sequences, of which less than 15% were seen once. Clones ranked in the top ten supply roughly 13% of the sample.

There are 14 amino acids in the CDR3, from cysteine to phenylalanine inclusive. CDR3 DNA only is kept here, 42 bases in frame from base 1. The germline V gene encodes CDR1 DFQATT and CDR2 SNEGSKA (reference sequence). Relative to germline, V is 1 base shorter and J is 4 bases shorter, with 13 bases between their ends. The investigation overall reported the following: Sample size was not statistically predetermined, and blinding of investigators to group allocation was not performed. During validation, the model predicted progression to ophthalmopathy a median of roughly six months ahead of onset, with approximately 70% sensitivity and 72% to 85% specificity. A model built on a 13 V-J signature distinguished ophthalmopathy from stable hyperthyroidism, reaching roughly 88% sensitivity and around 81% specificity in cross-validation and 80%/75% in testing. Most expanded thyroid clonotypes (frequency above 0.001) were also detected in blood, suggesting blood repertoires may reflect thyroid immune responses.

A patient counted as having stable Graves' hyperthyroidism if no progression to ophthalmopathy occurred over 18 months of follow-up. Hyperthyroidism patients were aged 18 to 65 years and newly diagnosed, with disease duration of less than 2 months. Patients with uncontrolled infections, other autoimmune diseases, pregnancy or lactation were excluded. Diagnoses were based on clinical symptoms, serum thyroxine and TRAb, thyroid ultrasound and orbital computed tomography. Ficoll-Paque density gradient centrifugation was used to isolate PBMCs from 10 ml of fresh peripheral blood. Total RNA was extracted with Trizol reagent, and quality was checked on an Agilent 2100 Bioanalyzer. A remark on this clonotype: Its recognized antigen is unknown. A read error is possible here, since a much larger clone lies one base away.

The sequencing input was blood. The source is a woman aged 40 to 50 with Graves' hyperthyroidism. The chain uses TRBV20-1 and TRBJ2-5; matching of 6 bases hints at TRBD2 as the D gene. Read as DNA, the sequence is TGCAGTGCTAGAGTTGTACTAGCAGGAGAGACCCAGTACTTC. Translation gives CSARVVLAGETQYF.